This paragraph covers one T cell receptor beta chain sequence. This specimen comes from a study of blood T cell repertoires in COVID-19. Across the whole study: Sites in the United States, Italy and Spain provided acute and convalescent COVID-19 samples.

In the source study's methods: Estimates of nucleated cell counts were drawn from the amplification of reference gene primers. Clones were sequenced by immunoSEQ multiplex PCR, and TCRdb holds only the in-frame ones, with some missing. The D gene and trimming were derived from the DNA, and the V and J assignments and clone size from that table. The sample has hundreds of thousands of clones, 70% to 90% seen once; the top ten hold roughly 0.78%. The germline V gene encodes CDR1 LGHDT and CDR2 YNNKEL (reference sequence). The CDR3 is 14 amino acids. Trimming pared 1 base from V and 4 bases from J, leaving 8 bases between.

This chain joins TRBV3-1 (or the pseudogene TRBV3-2) and TRBJ2-1; a possible D gene is TRBD1 (6 bases). The sequenced sample consisted of peripheral blood. The receptor's source is a man in his late teens or twenties with COVID-19, enrolled during active disease. The CDR3 reads CASSQGGLYNEQFF. CDR3 nucleotides: TGTGCCAGCAGCCAAGGGGGGCTATACAATGAGCAGTTCTTC.